This T cell receptor (beta chain) was found in a study of T cell responses to AZD1222 COVID-19 vaccine. Notes on the study in general: The donors showed a predominance of white British ancestry and of females, with possible underestimation of clonal diversity. Every sample of the repertoires postdated the peak T cell response. Within unmutated variant regions lay the reported targets of nearly half of spike-specific TCRs. The study identified only a handful of AZD1222 recipients as seropositive at baseline.

The length of the CDR3 is 15 residues. Trimming removed 6 bases from V and 4 bases from J; junction bases left unmatched: 7. Germline-derived CDR1 and CDR2 are KGHDR and SFDVKD. TCRdb's table, derived via immunoSEQ multiplex PCR, lists solely in-frame clones and lacks some. The table includes about 150,000 clones, approximately 90% detected once. Notes on this clone: Its cognate antigen is unknown.

Sample: peripheral blood, taken on day 0 of AZD1222 vaccination. V gene TRBV24-1 combines with J gene TRBJ2-3; 9 bases are shared with TRBD1. This clonotype was sampled from an adult in good health. The CDR3 coding sequence is TGTGCCACCAGTCAGACAGGGGGTGGTGCAGATACGCAGTATTTT. It yields the protein CATSQTGGGADTQYF.